This T cell receptor (beta chain) was captured by sequencing in a study of T cell clusters in autoimmune cytopenias. Study conclusions and caveats: TRB repertoire shifts in secondary cytopenia and chronic lymphocytic leukemia mostly reflected lymphoma, not autoimmunity. Exclusive TRB clusters were about 3-fold more numerous in healthy donors than in active autoimmune hepatitis.

The CDR3 runs to 15 residues. Regarding this clonotype: The antigen is unknown.

Each sample's input was 250 to 300 ng genomic DNA, 38,000 or so genome equivalents. TRB rearrangements were amplified by touch-down multiplex PCR with mixed TRB-A/B primers. TCRdb processed the multiplex PCR reads again and assigns one entry to each CDR3 protein, with no DNA. Across roughly 4,200 distinct CDR3 sequences, the top ten clones capture roughly three quarters of the sample. The sample was also linked to a second study, of T cell repertoires in aging, cancer and after chemotherapy.

The TCR originated in a human donor in good health. Material for sequencing was peripheral blood. This chain connects TRBV12-3 or TRBV12-4 to TRBJ2-3; without DNA, the TCRdb call of TRBD1 cannot be checked. The CDR3 loop is CASSRGQGRTDTQYF.